This T cell receptor beta chain was profiled in a study of identical twins. CDR3 length: 16 residues. Losses at the gene ends were 5 bases for V and 4 bases for J; bases not matched to a gene: 12. TCRdb processed the 5' RACE reads anew with MiXCR; each CDR3 protein has one entry. The sample yields approximately 220,000 distinct CDR3 sequences, roughly 7.5% seen once. This clonotype was found many times. These same records also appear under a second study, on yellow fever vaccine responses in identical twins.

This chain joins TRBV12-3 or TRBV12-4 and TRBJ2-5; 8 bases are a match to TRBD2. This TCR was sampled from a woman under 30 in good health. Input material: CD8+ T cells sorted from blood. DNA for the CDR3: TGTGCCAGCAGTCCCTATCGGGCGGGGGGCCCAGAGACCCAGTACTTC. Translation gives CASSPYRAGGPETQYF.